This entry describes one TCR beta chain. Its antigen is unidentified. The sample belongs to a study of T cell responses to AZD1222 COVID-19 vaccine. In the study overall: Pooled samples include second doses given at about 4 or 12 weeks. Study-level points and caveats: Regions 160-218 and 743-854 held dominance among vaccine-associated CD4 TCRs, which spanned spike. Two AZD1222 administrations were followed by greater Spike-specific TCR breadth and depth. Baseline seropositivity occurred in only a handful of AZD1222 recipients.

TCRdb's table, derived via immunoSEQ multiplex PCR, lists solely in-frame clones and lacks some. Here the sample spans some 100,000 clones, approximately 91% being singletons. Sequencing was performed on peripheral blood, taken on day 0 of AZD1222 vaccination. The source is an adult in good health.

CDR3 region: CASSAQGGNTEAFF. The CDR3 DNA sequence: TGTGCCAGCAGCGCACAGGGGGGGAACACTGAAGCTTTCTTT. V is TRBV9 and J is TRBJ1-1; the match to TRBD1 covers 8 bases. This CDR3 spans 14 amino acids. Losses at the gene ends were 3 bases for V and 1 base for J; bases not matched to a gene: 2. CDR1 is SGDLS, CDR2 YYNGEE, per germline.